This T cell receptor beta chain was observed in a study of T cell responses to AZD1222 COVID-19 vaccine. Clones were read by immunoSEQ multiplex PCR, and TCRdb kept only the in-frame ones, dropping some. The table records 95,000 to 110,000 clones, around nine tenths of them present only once. General observations from the study: Repertoires in all cases were sampled only once the peak T cell response had passed.

CDR1 and CDR2 (germline): KGHDR, SFDVKD. V lost 7 bases and J lost 0, with 8 bases in between. This CDR3 is 14 amino acids long. This clone was detected once. Antigen: not known. The V call is TRBV24-1, the J call TRBJ2-2; D perhaps matches TRBD1 (6 bases). The receptor was derived from an adult who received the AZD1222 COVID-19 vaccine. The sample consisted of peripheral blood, taken 28 days after the second AZD1222 dose. CDR3 region: CATSRDTNTGELFF. CDR3 bases: TGTGCCACCAGCCGGGACACGAACACCGGGGAGCTGTTTTTT.